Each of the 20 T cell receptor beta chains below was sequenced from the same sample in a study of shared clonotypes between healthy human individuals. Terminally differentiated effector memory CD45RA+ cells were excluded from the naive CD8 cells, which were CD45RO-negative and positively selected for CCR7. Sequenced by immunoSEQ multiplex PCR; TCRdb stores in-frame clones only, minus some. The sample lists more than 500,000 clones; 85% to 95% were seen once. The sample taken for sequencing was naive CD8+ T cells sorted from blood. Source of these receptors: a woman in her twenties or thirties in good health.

The CDR3, as DNA: TGTGCCAGCAGTTATAGTCAGGGATCTGAAGCTTTCTTT. It codes for CASSYSQGSEAFF. V is TRBV28 and J is TRBJ1-1; TRBD1 is a possible D gene (5 bases). CDR3 length: 13 amino acids. Trimming took 4 bases from V and 6 from J, leaving 12 bases between them. CDR1 MDHEN and CDR2 SYDVKM come from the germline V gene.

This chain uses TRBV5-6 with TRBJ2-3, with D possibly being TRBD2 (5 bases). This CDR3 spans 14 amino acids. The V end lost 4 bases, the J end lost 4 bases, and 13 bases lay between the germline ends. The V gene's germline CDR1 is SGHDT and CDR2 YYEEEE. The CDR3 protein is CASSVGISADTQYF. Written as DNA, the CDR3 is TGTGCCAGCAGCGTCGGGATTTCCGCAGATACGCAGTATTTT.

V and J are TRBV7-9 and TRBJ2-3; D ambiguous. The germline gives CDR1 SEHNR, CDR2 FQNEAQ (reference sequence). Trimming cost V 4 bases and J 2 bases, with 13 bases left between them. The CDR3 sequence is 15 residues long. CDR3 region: CASSSWASYTDTQYF. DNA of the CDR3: TGTGCCAGCAGCTCCTGGGCCTCCTACACAGATACGCAGTATTTT.

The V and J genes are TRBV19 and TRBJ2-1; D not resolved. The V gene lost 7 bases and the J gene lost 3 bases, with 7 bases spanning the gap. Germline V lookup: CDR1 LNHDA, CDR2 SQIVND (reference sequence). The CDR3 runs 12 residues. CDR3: CASTLDYNEQFF. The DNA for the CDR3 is TGTGCCAGTACCCTAGACTACAATGAGCAGTTCTTC. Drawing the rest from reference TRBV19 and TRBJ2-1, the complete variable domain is DGGITQSPKYLFRKEGQNVTLSCEQNLNHDAMYWYRQDPGQGLRLIYYSQIVNDFQKGDIAEGYSVSREKKESFPLTVTSAQKNPTAFYLCASTLDYNEQFFGPGTRLTVL.

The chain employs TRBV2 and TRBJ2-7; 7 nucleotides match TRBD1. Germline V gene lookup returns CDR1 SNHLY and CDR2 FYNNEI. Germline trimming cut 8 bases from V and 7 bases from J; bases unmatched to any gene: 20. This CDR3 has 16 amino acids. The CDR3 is CASEPAPGTALGEQYF. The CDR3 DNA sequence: TGTGCCAGCGAACCCGCGCCTGGGACAGCCTTAGGGGAGCAGTACTTC.

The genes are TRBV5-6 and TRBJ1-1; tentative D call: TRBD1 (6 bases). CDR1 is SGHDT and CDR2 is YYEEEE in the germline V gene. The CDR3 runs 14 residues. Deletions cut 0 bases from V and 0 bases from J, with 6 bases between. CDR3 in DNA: TGTGCCAGCAGCTTGGGGACAGTGAACACTGAAGCTTTCTTT. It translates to CASSLGTVNTEAFF.

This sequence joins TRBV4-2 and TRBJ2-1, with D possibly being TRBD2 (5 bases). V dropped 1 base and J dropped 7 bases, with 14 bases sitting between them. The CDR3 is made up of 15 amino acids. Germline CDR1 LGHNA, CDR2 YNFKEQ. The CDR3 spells CASSQVEGAENEQFF. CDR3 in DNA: TGTGCCAGCAGCCAAGTTGAGGGCGCGGAGAATGAGCAGTTCTTC.

The CDR3 reads CASSLDALPDTGELFF. The CDR3 DNA is TGTGCCAGCAGCTTAGACGCCCTTCCGGACACCGGGGAGCTGTTTTTT. This chain links TRBV7-2 with TRBJ2-2, with D unresolved. The CDR3 contains 16 residues. The V gene's germline CDR1 is SGHTA and CDR2 FQGNSA. Trimming shortened V by 1 base and J by 3 bases, and 12 bases separated the two germline ends.

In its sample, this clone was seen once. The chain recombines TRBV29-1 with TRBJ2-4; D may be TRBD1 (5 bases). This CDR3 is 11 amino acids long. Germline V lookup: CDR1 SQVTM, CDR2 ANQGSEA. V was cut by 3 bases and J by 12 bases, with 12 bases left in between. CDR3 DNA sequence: TGCAGCGTTGAGGCTCAGGGAAGTCAGTACTTC. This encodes CSVEAQGSQYF.

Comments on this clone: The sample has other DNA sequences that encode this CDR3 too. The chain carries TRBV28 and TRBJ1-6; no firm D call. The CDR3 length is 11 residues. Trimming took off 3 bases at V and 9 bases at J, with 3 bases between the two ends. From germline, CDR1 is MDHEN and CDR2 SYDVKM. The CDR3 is CASSFGSPLHF. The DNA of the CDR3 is TGTGCCAGCAGTTTCGGTTCACCCCTCCACTTT.

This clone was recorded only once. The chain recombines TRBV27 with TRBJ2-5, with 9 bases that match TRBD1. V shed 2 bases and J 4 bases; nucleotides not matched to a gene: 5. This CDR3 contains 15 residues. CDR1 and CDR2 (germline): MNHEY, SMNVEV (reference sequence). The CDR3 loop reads CASSLSTGGIETQYF. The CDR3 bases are TGTGCCAGCAGTTTAAGTACAGGGGGCATAGAGACCCAGTACTTC.

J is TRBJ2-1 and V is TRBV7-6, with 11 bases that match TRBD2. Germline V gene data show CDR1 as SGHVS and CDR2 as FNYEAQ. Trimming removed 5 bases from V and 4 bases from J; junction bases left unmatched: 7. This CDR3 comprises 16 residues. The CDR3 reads CASSRSGTSGYNEQFF. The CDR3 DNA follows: TGTGCCAGCAGCCGTTCGGGGACTAGCGGATACAATGAGCAGTTCTTC.

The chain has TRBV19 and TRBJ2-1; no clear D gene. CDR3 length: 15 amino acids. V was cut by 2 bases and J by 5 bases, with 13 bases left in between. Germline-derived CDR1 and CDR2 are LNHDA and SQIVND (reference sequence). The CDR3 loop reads CASSITLGRHNEQFF. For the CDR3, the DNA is TGTGCCAGTAGTATAACTTTAGGCCGGCACAATGAGCAGTTCTTC.

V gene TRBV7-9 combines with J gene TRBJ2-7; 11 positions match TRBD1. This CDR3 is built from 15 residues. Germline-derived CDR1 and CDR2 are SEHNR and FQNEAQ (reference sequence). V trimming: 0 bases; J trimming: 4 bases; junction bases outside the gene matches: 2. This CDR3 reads CASSLAGTGGYEQYF. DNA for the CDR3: TGTGCCAGCAGCTTAGCTGGGACAGGGGGATACGAGCAGTACTTC.

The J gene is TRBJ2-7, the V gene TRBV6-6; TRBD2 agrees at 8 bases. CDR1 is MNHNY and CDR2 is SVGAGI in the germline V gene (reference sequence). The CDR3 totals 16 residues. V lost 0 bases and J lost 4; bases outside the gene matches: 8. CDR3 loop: CASSYSPSSGSYEQYF. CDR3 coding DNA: TGTGCCAGCAGTTACTCGCCGTCTAGCGGGTCGTACGAGCAGTACTTC.

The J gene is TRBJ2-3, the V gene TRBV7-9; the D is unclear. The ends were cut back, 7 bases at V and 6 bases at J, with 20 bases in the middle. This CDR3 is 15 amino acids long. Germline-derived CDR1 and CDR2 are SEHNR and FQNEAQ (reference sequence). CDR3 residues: CASTHSYWAGDTQYF. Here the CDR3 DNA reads TGTGCCAGCACGCATTCGTACTGGGCCGGGGATACGCAGTATTTT.

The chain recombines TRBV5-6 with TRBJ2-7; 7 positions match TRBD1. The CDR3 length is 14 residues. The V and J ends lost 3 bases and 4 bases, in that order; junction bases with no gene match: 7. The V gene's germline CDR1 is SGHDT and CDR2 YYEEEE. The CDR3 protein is CASSYRGVEYEQYF. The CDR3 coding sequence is TGTGCCAGCAGCTACAGGGGAGTTGAGTACGAGCAGTACTTC.

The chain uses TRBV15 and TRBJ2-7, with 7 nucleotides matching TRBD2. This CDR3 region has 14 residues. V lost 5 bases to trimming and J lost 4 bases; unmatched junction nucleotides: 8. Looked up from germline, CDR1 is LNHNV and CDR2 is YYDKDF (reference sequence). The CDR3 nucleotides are TGTGCCACCAGCTCGGGGGGACCGGTGTACGAGCAGTACTTC. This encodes CATSSGGPVYEQYF.

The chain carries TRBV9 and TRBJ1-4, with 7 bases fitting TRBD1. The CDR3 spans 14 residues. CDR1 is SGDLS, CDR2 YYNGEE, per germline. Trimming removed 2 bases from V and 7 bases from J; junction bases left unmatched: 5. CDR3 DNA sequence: TGTGCCAGCAGCGTTGGAGGGGGCGTTGAAAAACTGTTTTTT. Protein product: CASSVGGGVEKLFF.

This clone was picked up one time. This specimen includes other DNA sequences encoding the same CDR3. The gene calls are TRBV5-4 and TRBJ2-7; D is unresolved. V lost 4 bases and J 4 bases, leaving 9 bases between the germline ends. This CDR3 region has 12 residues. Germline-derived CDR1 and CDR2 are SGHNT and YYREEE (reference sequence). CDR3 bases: TGTGCCAGCAGCCTCTCCGGTTACGAGCAGTACTTC. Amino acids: CASSLSGYEQYF.